This T cell receptor (beta chain) was identified during a study of CD8+CD57+ T cells in acquired aplastic anemia. Profiles of TCR beta VDJ and CDR3 were generated from a genomic DNA template. TCRdb itself ran the reads through MiXCR, one entry per CDR3 protein. The sample contains about 180,000 distinct CDR3 sequences, roughly three fifths of which appear only once. Germline V CDR1 and CDR2: SGHRS, YFSETQ. The CDR3 length equals 8 residues, ends included. Study-wide results and limits: Overlapping CD8+ CDR3 repertoires of patients and controls contained approximately 29 shared sequences.

With regard to this clonotype: Its antigen remains unknown. The CDR3 carries no conserved terminal phenylalanine or tryptophan, so it likely arises from a read error. It is unclear where the CDR3 begins or ends on the DNA, so no DNA is shown, and the CDR3 is as TCRdb lists it.

Previously, flow cytometry had revealed CD8+CD57+ cell expansion in the patients chosen for sequencing. Specimen: sorted CD4+, CD8+, or CD8+CD57+ T cells (not recorded which) from PBMCs. The J gene is TRBJ2-7, the V gene TRBV5-1; the table assigns TRBD1, which was not confirmed against the DNA. The sequence was collected from a human donor with aplastic anemia. The CDR3 reads CASSFRGG.